This T cell receptor (beta chain) was documented in a study of blood T cell repertoires in COVID-19. Study summary: Collection of acute and convalescent COVID-19 samples took place in the United States, Italy and Spain. PBMCs, B-cell-depleted T cells, or T cells were the source of the cDNA or gDNA that made up the material.

Assay: immunoSEQ multiplex PCR; the TCRdb copy retains only in-frame clones and omits some. The sample has approximately 33,000 clones; around 90% are singletons. Germline values: CDR1 SGHRS, CDR2 YFSETQ. This CDR3 has 15 amino acids. V was clipped by 3 bases and J by 4 bases; unmatched bases: 9. The chain couples TRBV5-1 to TRBJ2-5, with 7 bases lining up with TRBD1. The TCR was taken from a man between 60 and 70 years old with COVID-19, enrolled during active disease. The sequencing input was peripheral blood. The CDR3 coding sequence is TGCGCCAGCAGCTATGACAGGGTGTCAAGAGAGACCCAGTACTTC. Amino acids: CASSYDRVSRETQYF.